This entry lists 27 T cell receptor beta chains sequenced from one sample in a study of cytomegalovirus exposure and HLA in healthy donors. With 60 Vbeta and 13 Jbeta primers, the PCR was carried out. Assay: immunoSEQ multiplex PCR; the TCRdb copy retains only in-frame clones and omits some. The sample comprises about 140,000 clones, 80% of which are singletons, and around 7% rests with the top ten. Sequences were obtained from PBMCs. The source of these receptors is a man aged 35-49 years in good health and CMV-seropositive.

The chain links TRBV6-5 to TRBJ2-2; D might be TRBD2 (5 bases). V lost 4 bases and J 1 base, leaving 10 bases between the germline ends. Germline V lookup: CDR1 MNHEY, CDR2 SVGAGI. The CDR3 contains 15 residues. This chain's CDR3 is CASSWGVLNTGELFF. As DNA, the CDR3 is TGTGCCAGCAGTTGGGGAGTACTGAACACCGGGGAGCTGTTTTTT.

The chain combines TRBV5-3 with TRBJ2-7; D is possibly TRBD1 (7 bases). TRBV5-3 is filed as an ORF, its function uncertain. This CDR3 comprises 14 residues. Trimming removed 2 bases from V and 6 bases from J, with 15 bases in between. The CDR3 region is CARSFGGGKGEQYF. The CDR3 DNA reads TGTGCCAGAAGCTTTGGAGGGGGCAAGGGCGAGCAGTACTTC.

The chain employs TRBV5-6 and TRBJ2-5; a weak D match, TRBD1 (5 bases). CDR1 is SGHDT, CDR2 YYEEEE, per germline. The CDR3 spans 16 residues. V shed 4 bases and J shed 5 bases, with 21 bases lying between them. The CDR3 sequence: CASSHMTAPLRETQYF. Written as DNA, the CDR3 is TGTGCCAGCAGCCATATGACAGCACCTTTACGGGAGACCCAGTACTTC.

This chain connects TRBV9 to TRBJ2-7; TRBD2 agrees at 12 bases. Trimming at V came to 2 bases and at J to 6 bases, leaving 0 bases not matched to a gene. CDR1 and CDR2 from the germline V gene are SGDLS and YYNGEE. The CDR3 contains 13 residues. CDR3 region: CASSVTSGSEQYF. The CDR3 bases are TGTGCCAGCAGCGTGACTAGCGGGAGCGAGCAGTACTTC.

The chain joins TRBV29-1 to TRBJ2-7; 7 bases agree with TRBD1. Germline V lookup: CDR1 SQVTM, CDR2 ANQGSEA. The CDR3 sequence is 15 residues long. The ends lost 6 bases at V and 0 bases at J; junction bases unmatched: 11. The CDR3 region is CSVANTGTVSYEQYF. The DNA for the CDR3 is TGCAGCGTCGCTAACACTGGGACAGTCTCCTACGAGCAGTACTTC.

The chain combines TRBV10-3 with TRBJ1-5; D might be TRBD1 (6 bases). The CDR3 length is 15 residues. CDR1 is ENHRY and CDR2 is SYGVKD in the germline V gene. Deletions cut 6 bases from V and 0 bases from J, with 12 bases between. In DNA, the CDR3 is TGTGCCATCAGAGAGGACAGCTATAGCAATCAGCCCCAGCATTTT. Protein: CAIREDSYSNQPQHF.

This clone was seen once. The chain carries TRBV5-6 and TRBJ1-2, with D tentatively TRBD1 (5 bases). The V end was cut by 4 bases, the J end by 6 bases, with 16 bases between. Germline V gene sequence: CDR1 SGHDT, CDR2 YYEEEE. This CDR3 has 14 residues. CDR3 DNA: TGTGCCAGCAGCCCACGGCGGGGGATCCATGGCTACACCTTC. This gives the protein CASSPRRGIHGYTF.

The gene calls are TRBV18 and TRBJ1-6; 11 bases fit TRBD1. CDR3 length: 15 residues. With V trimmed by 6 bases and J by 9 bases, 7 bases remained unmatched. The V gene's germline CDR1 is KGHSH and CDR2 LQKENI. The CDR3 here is CASSPPGTGGSPLHF. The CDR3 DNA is TGTGCCAGCTCCCCTCCCGGGACAGGGGGTTCACCCCTCCACTTT.

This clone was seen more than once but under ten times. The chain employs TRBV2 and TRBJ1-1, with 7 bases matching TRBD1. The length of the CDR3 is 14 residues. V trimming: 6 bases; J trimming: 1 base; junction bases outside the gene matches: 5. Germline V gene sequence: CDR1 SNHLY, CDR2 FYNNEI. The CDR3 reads CASSNRGRNTEAFF. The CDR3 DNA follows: TGTGCCAGCAGCAACAGGGGAAGGAACACTGAAGCTTTCTTT. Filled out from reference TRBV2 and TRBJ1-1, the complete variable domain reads EPEVTQTPSHQVTQMGQEVILRCVPISNHLYFYWYRQILGQKVEFLVSFYNNEISEKSEIFDDQFSVERPDGSNFTLKIRSTKLEDSAMYFCASSNRGRNTEAFFGQGTRLTVV.

CDR3 DNA sequence: TGTGCCAGCAGTCCTGGGACAGGGAAGAAAGAGACCCAGTACTTC. It encodes CASSPGTGKKETQYF. This chain links TRBV27 with TRBJ2-5, with TRBD1 matching over 9 bases. The CDR3 length is 15 residues. CDR1 MNHEY and CDR2 SMNVEV come from the germline V gene (reference sequence). V lost 5 bases and J lost 3; bases outside the gene matches: 7.

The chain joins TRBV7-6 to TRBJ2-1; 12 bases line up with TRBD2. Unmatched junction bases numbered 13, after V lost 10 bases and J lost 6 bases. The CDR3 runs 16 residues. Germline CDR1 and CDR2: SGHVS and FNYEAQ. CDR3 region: CAIRSLAGGPANEQFF. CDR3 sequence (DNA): TGTGCCATAAGGTCACTAGCGGGGGGCCCGGCCAATGAGCAGTTCTTC. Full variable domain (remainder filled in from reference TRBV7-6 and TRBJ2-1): GAGVSQSPRYKVTKRGQDVALRCDPISGHVSLYWYRQALGQGPEFLTYFNYEAQQDKSGLPNDRFSAERPEGSISTLTIQRTEQRDSAMYRCAIRSLAGGPANEQFFGPGTRLTVL.

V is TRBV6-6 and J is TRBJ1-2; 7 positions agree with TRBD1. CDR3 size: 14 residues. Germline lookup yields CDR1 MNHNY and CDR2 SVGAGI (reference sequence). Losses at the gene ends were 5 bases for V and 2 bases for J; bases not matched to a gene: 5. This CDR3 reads CASSPSGGNYGYTF. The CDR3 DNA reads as TGTGCCAGCAGTCCCTCAGGGGGGAACTATGGCTACACCTTC.

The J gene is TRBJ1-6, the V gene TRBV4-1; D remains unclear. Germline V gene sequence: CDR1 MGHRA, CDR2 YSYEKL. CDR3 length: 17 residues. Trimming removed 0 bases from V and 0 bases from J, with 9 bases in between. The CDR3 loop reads CASSQERFFSYNSPLHF. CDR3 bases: TGCGCCAGCAGCCAAGAGAGGTTTTTCTCCTATAATTCACCCCTCCACTTT.

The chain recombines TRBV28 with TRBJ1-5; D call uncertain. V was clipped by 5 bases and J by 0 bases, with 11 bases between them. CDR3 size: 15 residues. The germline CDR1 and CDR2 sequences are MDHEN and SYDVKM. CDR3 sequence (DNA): TGTGCCAGCAGTCCGTTCACAGCTAGCAATCAGCCCCAGCATTTT. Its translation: CASSPFTASNQPQHF.

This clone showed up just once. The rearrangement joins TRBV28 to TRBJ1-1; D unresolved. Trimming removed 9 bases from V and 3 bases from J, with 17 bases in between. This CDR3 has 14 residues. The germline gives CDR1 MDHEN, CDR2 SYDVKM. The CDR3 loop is CASSYRSRHTEAFF. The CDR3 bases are TGTGCCAGTTCCTACCGGAGTCGACACACTGAAGCTTTCTTT.

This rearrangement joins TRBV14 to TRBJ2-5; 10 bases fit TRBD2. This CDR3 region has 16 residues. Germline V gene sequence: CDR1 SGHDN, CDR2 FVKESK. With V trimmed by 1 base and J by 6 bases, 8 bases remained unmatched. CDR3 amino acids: CASSQGGTSVWKTQYF. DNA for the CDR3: TGTGCCAGCAGCCAAGGCGGGACTAGCGTTTGGAAGACCCAGTACTTC. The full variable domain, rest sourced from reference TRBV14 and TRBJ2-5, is EAGVTQFPSHSVIEKGQTVTLRCDPISGHDNLYWYRRVMGKEIKFLLHFVKESKQDESGMPNNRFLAERTGGTYSTLKVQPAELEDSGVYFCASSQGGTSVWKTQYFGPGTRLLVL.

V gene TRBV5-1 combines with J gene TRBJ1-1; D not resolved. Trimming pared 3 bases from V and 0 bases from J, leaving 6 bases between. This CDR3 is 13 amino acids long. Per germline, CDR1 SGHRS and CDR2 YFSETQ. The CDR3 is CASSSGMNTEAFF. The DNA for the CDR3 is TGCGCCAGCAGCTCAGGAATGAACACTGAAGCTTTCTTT.

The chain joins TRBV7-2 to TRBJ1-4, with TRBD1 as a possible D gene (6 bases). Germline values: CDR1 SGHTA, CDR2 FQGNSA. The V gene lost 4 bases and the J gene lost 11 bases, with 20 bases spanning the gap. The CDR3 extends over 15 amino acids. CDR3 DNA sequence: TGTGCCAGCAGCTCGGTCGGGGCAGGGGATATTAAACTGTTTTTT. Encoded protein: CASSSVGAGDIKLFF.

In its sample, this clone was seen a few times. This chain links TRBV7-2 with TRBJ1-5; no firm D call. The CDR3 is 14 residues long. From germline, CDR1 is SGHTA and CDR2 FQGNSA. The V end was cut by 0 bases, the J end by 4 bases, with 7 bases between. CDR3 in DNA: TGTGCCAGCAGCTTAGCGGTCGGGAATCAGCCCCAGCATTTT. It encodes CASSLAVGNQPQHF.

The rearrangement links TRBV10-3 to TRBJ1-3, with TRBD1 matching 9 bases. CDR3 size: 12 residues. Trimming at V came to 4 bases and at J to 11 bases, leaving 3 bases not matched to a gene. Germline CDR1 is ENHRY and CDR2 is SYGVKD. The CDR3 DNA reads TGTGCCATCAGTGGGACAGGGGTGGCCATATATTTT. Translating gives CAISGTGVAIYF.

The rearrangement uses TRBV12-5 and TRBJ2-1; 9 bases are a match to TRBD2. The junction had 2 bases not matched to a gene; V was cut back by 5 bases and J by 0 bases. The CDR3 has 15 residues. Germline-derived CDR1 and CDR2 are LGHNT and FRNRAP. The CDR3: CASGSGGSSYNEQFF. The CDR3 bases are TGTGCTAGTGGTAGCGGGGGGAGCTCCTACAATGAGCAGTTCTTC.

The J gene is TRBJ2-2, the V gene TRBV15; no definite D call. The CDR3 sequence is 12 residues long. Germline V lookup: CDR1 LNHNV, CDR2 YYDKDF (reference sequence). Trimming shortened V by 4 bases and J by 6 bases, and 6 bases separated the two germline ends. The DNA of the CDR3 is TGTGCCACCAGCACTTTTCCCGGGGAGCTGTTTTTT. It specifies CATSTFPGELFF.

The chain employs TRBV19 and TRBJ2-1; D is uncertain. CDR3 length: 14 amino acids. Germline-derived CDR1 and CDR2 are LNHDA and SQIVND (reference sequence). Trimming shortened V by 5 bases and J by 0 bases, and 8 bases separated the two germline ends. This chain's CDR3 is CASSDPGSYNEQFF. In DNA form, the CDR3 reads TGTGCCAGTAGTGATCCGGGCTCCTACAATGAGCAGTTCTTC.

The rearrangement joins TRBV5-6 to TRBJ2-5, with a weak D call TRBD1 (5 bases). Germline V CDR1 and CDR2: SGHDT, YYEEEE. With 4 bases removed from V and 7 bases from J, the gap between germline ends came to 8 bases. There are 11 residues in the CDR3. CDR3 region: CASSTTGTQYF. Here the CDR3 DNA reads TGTGCCAGCAGCACTACAGGGACCCAGTACTTC.

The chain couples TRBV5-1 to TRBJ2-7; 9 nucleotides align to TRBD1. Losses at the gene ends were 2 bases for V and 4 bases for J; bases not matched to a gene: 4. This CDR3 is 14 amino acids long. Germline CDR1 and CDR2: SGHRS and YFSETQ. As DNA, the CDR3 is TGCGCCAGCAGCTTAATACAGGGGGCTTACGAGCAGTACTTC. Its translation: CASSLIQGAYEQYF.

As DNA, the CDR3 is TGTGCCAGTAGTACACTAGACACCGGGGAGCTGTTTTTT. Translated: CASSTLDTGELFF. The genes are TRBV19 and TRBJ2-2; D is perhaps TRBD2 (5 bases). CDR3 size: 13 residues. Deletions cut 4 bases from V and 3 bases from J, with 6 bases between. Germline V gives CDR1 LNHDA, CDR2 SQIVND (reference sequence).

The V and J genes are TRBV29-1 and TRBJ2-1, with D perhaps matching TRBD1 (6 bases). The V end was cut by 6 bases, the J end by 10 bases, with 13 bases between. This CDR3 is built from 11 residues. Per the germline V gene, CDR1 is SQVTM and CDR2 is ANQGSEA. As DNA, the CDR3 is TGCAGCGTCCGGGACACCGGCGAGCAGTTCTTC. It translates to CSVRDTGEQFF.